The T cell receptor (beta chain) described here comes from a study of T cell responses to AZD1222 COVID-19 vaccine. CDR1 is MNHEY, CDR2 SVGAGI, per germline. The V segment lost 7 bases and the J segment 6 bases; nucleotides outside the gene matches: 9. This CDR3 has 14 amino acids. TCRdb's table, derived via immunoSEQ multiplex PCR, lists solely in-frame clones and lacks some. Among about 180,000 clones listed, 90% were seen once. The sequence was collected from an adult in good health. The rearrangement links TRBV6-5 to TRBJ1-5; the match to TRBD1 covers 7 bases. The material was peripheral blood, obtained on day 0 of AZD1222 vaccination. CDR3 residues: CASTLYRGGQPQHF. The DNA of the CDR3 is TGTGCCAGCACCCTCTACAGGGGTGGTCAGCCCCAGCATTTT.